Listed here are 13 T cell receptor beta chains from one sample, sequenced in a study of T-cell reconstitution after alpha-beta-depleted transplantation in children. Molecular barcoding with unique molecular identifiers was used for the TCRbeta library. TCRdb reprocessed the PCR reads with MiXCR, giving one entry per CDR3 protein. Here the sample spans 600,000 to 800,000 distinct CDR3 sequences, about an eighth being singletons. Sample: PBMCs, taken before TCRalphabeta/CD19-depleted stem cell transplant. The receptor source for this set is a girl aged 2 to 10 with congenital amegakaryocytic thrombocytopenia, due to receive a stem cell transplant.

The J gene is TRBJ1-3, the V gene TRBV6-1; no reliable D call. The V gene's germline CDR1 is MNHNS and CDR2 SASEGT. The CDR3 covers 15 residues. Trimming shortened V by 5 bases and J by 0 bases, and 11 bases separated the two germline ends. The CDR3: CASSQNWISGNTIYF. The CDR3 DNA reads TGTGCCAGCAGTCAAAACTGGATCTCTGGAAACACCATATATTTT.

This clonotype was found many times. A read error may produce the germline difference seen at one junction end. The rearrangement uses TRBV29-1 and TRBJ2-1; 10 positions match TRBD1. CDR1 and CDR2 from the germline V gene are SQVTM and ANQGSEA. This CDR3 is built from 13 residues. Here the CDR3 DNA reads TGCAGCGTTGGGACAGGGGGGTACAGTGAGCAGTTCTTC. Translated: CSVGTGGYSEQFF.

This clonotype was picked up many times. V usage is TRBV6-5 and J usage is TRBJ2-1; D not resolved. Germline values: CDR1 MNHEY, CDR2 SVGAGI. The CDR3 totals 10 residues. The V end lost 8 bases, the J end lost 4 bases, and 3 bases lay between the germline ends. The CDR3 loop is CASGYNEQFF. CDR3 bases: TGTGCCAGCGGGTACAATGAGCAGTTCTTC.

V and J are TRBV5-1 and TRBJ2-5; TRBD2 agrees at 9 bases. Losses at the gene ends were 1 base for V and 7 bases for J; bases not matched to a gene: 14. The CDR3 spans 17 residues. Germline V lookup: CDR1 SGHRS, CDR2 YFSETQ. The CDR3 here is CASSLNPDSGSRGTQYF. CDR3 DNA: TGCGCCAGCAGCTTGAACCCCGATAGCGGGAGTCGGGGGACCCAGTACTTC.

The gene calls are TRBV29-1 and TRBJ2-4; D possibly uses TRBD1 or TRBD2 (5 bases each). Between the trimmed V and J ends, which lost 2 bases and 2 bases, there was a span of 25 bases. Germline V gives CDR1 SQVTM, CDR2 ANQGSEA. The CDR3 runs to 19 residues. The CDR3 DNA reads TGCAGCGTTGAAAGGGAAATCGGAACTCGGTGGGGGACCAAAAACATTCAGTACTTC. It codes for CSVEREIGTRWGTKNIQYF. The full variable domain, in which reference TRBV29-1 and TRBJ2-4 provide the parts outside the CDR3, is SAVISQKPSRDICQRGTSLTIQCQVDSQVTMMFWYRQQPGQSLTLIATANQGSEATYESGFVIDKFPISRPNLTFSTLTVSNMSPEDSSIYLCSVEREIGTRWGTKNIQYFGAGTRLSVL.

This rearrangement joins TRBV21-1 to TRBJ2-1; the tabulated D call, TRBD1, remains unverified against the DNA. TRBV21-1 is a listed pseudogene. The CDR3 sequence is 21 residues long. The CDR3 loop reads CASSKGGGRIGLRPSYNEQFF. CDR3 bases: TGTGCCAGCAGCAAAGGGGGGGGGCGGATTGGGTTGAGGCCTAGTTACAATGAGCAGTTCTTC.

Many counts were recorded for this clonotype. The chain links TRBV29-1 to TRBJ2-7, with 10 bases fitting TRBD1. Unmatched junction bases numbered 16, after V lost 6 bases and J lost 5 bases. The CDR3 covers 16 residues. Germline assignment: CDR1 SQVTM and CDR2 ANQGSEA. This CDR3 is CSVEQTGGSERDEQYF. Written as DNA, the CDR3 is TGCAGCGTCGAACAGACAGGGGGCAGTGAACGTGACGAGCAGTACTTC.

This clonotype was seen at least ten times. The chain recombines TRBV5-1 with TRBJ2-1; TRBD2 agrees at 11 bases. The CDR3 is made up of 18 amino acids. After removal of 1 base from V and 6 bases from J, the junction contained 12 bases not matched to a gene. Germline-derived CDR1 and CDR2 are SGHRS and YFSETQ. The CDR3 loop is CASSLSRMTSGILNEQFF. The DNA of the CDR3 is TGCGCCAGCAGCTTGTCCCGAATGACTAGCGGGATCCTCAATGAGCAGTTCTTC. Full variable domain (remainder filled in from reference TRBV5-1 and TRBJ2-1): KAGVTQTPRYLIKTRGQQVTLSCSPISGHRSVSWYQQTPGQGLQFLFEYFSETQRNKGNFPGRFSGRQFSNSRSEMNVSTLELGDSALYLCASSLSRMTSGILNEQFFGPGTRLTVL.

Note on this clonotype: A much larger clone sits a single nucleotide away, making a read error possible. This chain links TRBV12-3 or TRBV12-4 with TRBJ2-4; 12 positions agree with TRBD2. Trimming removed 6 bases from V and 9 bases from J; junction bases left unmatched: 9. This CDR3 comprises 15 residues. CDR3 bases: TGTGCCAGCAGATTCGGACTAGCGGGACAAAGCATTCAGTACTTC. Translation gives CASRFGLAGQSIQYF.

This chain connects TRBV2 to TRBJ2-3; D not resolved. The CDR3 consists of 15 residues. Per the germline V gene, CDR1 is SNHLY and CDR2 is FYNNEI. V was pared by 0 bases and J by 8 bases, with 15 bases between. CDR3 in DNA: TGTGCCAGCAGTGAAGCCCCCTCCTTAGTTGTTACGCAGTATTTT. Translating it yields CASSEAPSLVVTQYF.

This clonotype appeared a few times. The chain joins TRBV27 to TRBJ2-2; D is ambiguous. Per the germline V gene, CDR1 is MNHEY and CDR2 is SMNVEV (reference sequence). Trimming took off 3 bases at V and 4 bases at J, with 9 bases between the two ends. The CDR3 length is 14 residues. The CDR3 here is CASSFLYPTGELFF. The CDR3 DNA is TGTGCCAGCAGTTTCCTTTACCCCACCGGGGAGCTGTTTTTT.

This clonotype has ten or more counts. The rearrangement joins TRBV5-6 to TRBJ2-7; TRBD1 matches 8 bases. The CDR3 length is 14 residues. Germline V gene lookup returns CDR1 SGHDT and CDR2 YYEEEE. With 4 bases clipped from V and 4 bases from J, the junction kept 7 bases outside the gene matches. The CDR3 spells CASSLGQGWYEQYF. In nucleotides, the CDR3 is TGTGCCAGCAGCCTAGGACAGGGCTGGTACGAGCAGTACTTC.

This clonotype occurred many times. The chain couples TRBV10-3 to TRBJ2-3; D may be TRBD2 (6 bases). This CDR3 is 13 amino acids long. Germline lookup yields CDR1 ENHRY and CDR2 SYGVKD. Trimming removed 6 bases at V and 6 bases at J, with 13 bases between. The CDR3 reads CAISTRRADTQYF. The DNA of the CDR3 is TGTGCCATCAGCACCCGGAGGGCGGATACGCAGTATTTT.